The text below deals with one TCR beta chain. There is no known antigen for this receptor. No quality values exist for individual bases; no much larger clone is one base distant. The library was built by means of the immunoSEQ multiplex PCR assay. For the multiplex PCR, a mixture combining 60 forward primers for TCR Vbeta segments and 13 reverse primers for TCR Jbeta segments was used. The CDR3 region of rearranged TCR beta genes was amplified from genomic DNA by a multiplex PCR assay. The amplified TCR beta libraries were sequenced on the Illumina HiSeq System as 87-base-pair reads. The authors' analysis ran thus. In a later analysis, roughly 80 million unique TCR beta chains were counted across the 500 to 850 repertoires, and some 10 million of these chains were shared by at least two donors. Raw reads were error-corrected and collapsed into unique sequences by a nearest-neighbor algorithm in which closely related sequences were merged to remove PCR and sequencing errors. To assign V, D and J gene segments, CDR3 sequences were aligned to IMGT reference sequences. For a sequence to be retained, a match of at least six nucleotides to both a V gene segment and a J gene segment was required. Rearrangements were classified as productive when the CDR3 lacked stop codons and remained in frame with V and J, and all other rearrangements were classified as non-productive. Following IMGT convention, CDR3 was defined as the stretch from the second conserved V-encoded cysteine to the conserved J-encoded phenylalanine. The earlier analysis of approximately 590 of the donors excluded any sequence lacking an unambiguous match to a single V gene segment. In an earlier analysis of several hundred of the donors, a V segment was called functional when productive rearrangements were above 56.7%, and segregating when the standard deviation between donors exceeded 5%. A statistical classification framework was built to diagnose cytomegalovirus status from the catalog of TCR beta chain sequences. A later analysis assigned V and J genes by comparing TCR nucleotide sequences with IMGT/GENE-DB human TR gene sequences. Using the TCRdist pipeline, a later analysis assigned CDR3 sequences along with most-parsimonious VDJ recombination scenarios. In a later analysis, each TCR beta chain was defined by its CDR3 amino acid sequence together with its V-gene family, and reads lacking a unique V-gene family were excluded. As a way to deal with suspected cross-contamination and a sequencing artifact, a later analysis dropped 592 nucleotide sequences that were highly shared and had low generation probability. A later analysis calculated a clonal expansion index for each public chain from normalized within-repertoire ranks of inferred template counts. In a later analysis, generation probabilities were computed using a VDJ recombination model fitted to out-of-frame rearrangements, and the results were checked against IGoR. A later analysis scored TCR-TCR, TCR-HLA and TCR-CMV co-occurrence with hypergeometric tests, applying a repertoire-size bias correction to TCR pairs. False discovery rates were estimated in a later analysis by permuting HLA or CMV assignments 20 times. A later analysis grouped co-occurring TCRs with DBSCAN, adding TCRdist sequence similarity when clustering within HLA-allele-positive subsets. For co-occurrence clustering, repertoires with fewer than 30,000 or more than 120,000 public chains were excluded, along with roughly 5 repertoires with anomalous nucleotide sharing. What TCRdb holds here is the immuneACCESS table cut down to in-frame rearrangements. Part of the clones is not present; checked against another copy, under half of the missing clones reflect an unresolved V gene, and the others are unexplained. D and trimming come from the DNA, and the V and J calls and clone size come from that table. In this sample the table shows fewer than 200,000 clones, roughly 85% of which occur a single time. Jointly, the top ten make up roughly 2% of the sample.

The cohort consisted of more than 650 healthy bone marrow donors. At the time of sampling, every cohort member was nominally healthy, though immune exposures that went unrecorded were likely present. The donor was CMV seronegative and belonged to the group of 350 or so seronegative cohort members. Every donor gave a peripheral blood sample, and the peripheral blood mononuclear cells from that sample were used for TCR beta sequencing. Genomic DNA extraction from the blood cell samples was performed with the Qiagen DNeasy Blood Extraction Kit. The V end loses 4 bases and the J end loses 0 bases, and a stretch of 11 bases separates them. The germline V gene supplies CDR1 SGHRS and CDR2 YFSETQ. The CDR3 goes from the cysteine to the phenylalanine over 15 residues. Only CDR3 DNA is held: 45 bases, read in frame from base 1. The record originates from a study of cytomegalovirus exposure and HLA in healthy donors (dated by TCRdb to the late 2010s). Concerning the study at large: An earlier analysis of some 620 of the donors reported roughly 300 Gb of sequence data and 95 million to 140 million unique TCR beta sequences obtained from about 200 million T cells. To predict cytomegalovirus infection status, the study brought together high-throughput TCR immunosequencing, statistical association of individual TCRs with disease status, and machine learning. Among the approximately 420 genotyped donors, about 83% belonged to the genetic ancestry cluster associated with self-reported Caucasian donors. A handful of DR-DQ haplotypes were handled as single units for association and clustering because linkage in the cohort was strong. A separate validation cohort of approximately 120 different subjects was used in addition to the roughly 620-subject first cohort. A later genetic analysis took genome-wide SNP genotypes for about 55% of the roughly 670 donors and used that subset as a discovery cohort. Class I and class II HLA loci were covered by the typing at four-digit resolution. Donor age, sex, ethnicity and CMV serostatus were compiled together with the repertoire data. In an earlier analysis of about 590 of the donors, high-throughput TCR beta sequencing was used to judge whether each TCR beta V gene segment behaved as functional or pseudogenic. The study aimed to test whether signatures of past pathogen exposure could be identified by cataloging public T cell receptors. Typing coverage varied by locus: about 620-630 donors for A, B, C, DRB1 and DQB1; roughly 560 for DQA1; over 600 for DPA1; under 490 for DPB1. In the later analysis, no new phenotypic data were used to find candidate immune exposures; instead, reliance was placed on TCR beta sequences and their occurrence across donors. The study used immunosequencing to profile the T cell repertoires of under 700 subjects and linked those repertoires to cytomegalovirus serostatus. An early release covering about 600 HLA-typed donors comprised roughly 300 gigabases of sequencing data and around 85 million unique TCR sequences. All discovery cohort repertoires had been generated using a single sequencing platform. In a later analysis, previously published TCR beta repertoires from 600 to 850 donors were re-analyzed and high-resolution HLA genotyping was added so that TCR occurrence patterns could be studied. Among 398 genotyped donors of the cohort, an average of about 240,000 unique TCR beta nucleotide sequences were sequenced per donor, around 20% of them non-productive. General findings and caveats noted by the study authors: Some IMGT-functional V segments, including TRBV6-2 and TRBV6-3, could not be told apart with the 87-base-pair reads, so those segments were excluded. The authors suggested that the approach could potentially be extended to other disease states and immunological phenotypes. A cluster of highly shared sequence variants was judged likely to be a technical artifact of the sequencing pipeline. In a later analysis, 15,000 to 20,000 TCR beta sequences were associated with specific HLA alleles at a false discovery rate of 0.05. The classifier was reported to diagnose cytomegalovirus status with high specificity and sensitivity in both the original cohort and the validation cohort. Because counts were too low, some 17 rarely observed V segments, including chromosome 9 orphons, were left out of the earlier analysis of about 500 of the donors. A later analysis found that most CMV-associated TCR beta chains appeared HLA-restricted, with HLA associations seemingly driven largely by CMV exposure. The study listed 164 TCR beta chains as associated with cytomegalovirus. In a later genetic analysis, a missense DCLRE1C variant was associated with V-gene and J-gene trimming of TCR beta chains, and the association was replicated in an independent cohort. The cohort was sequenced for TCR beta chains only, and without alpha or paired-chain data the features that could be detected were limited. In vitro tests confirmed that a few of the cytomegalovirus-associated TCR beta chains recognize cytomegalovirus antigens. Assigning TCR associations to individual alleles was difficult when HLA alleles, especially DR and DQ, strongly co-occurred. Because HLA typing was unavailable for some donors at each locus, only the typed subset was used in association tests. For the cohort, immune exposure information was limited to CMV serostatus. Several of the top co-occurrence clusters appeared to be linked to parvovirus B19, influenza, CMV and Epstein-Barr virus, according to a later analysis. Correlated functional status among segregating V segments might reflect linkage disequilibrium, but an unknown experimental factor could not be ruled out. Across donors, most TCR sequences were observed very rarely, whereas some public TCRs were present in many individuals. In a later analysis, the rate of TCR association differed among HLA loci, with DRB1 alleles having the most associated TCRs and HLA-C alleles having the fewest. In a later analysis, HLA-associated TCR beta chains were found to be more clonally expanded and to have lower generation probabilities than equally common non-associated chains. The presence/absence analyses assumed that sequencing depth was roughly uniform across donors, and that assumption may not be true. A later genetic analysis reported fewer N-insertions in productive TCRs among donors in an Asian-associated ancestry cluster than the roughly 700-donor mean. In an earlier analysis of around 500 of the donors, most TCR beta V segments appeared in productive rearrangements about 90% or about 30% of the time, broadly matching IMGT annotations. A further reported finding was that TCR beta sequences accurately predicted the HLA-A and HLA-B alleles for most subjects in the first cohort.

The sequence is built from TRBV5-1 and TRBJ1-3; a weak D assignment points to TRBD1 (6 bases agree). Sequencing was performed on PBMCs. This receptor was taken from a middle-aged man in good health and CMV-seronegative. The CDR3 amino acid sequence is: CASSTGHNSGNTIYF. The sequenced DNA is TGCGCCAGCAGCACGGGACACAACTCTGGAAACACCATATATTTT. Reference TRBV5-1 and TRBJ1-3 proteins supply the regions before and after the CDR3; the full variable domain is: KAGVTQTPRYLIKTRGQQVTLSCSPISGHRSVSWYQQTPGQGLQFLFEYFSETQRNKGNFPGRFSGRQFSNSRSEMNVSTLELGDSALYLCASSTGHNSGNTIYFGEGSWLTVV.